Listed here are 6 T cell receptor beta chains from one sample, sequenced in a study of blood T cells in healthy people across ages (dated by TCRdb to about 2015). Receptor libraries were prepared by 5' RACE. TCRdb lists the instrument as Illumina HiSeq 2500. A second PCR of roughly 6 to 11 cycles was run with a J-beta primer mix and a sample-barcoded 5' primer. The public sequencing data were trimmed at Q25 with fastp and processed into clonotypes with MiXCR by TCRdb, which kept only in-frame beta chains. Under each unique CDR3 protein, matching rows form one entry showing the most common genes and DNA. This sample lists roughly 700,000 distinct CDR3 sequences; about 30% were detected once. The ten largest make up 15% of the sample. Sample: blood. The receptors derive from a woman aged 80 or over in good health. Donor details come from another sample of the same person, matched by shared clones.

This chain links TRBV7-9 with TRBJ1-5; D is undetermined. V lost 2 bases and J lost 2, with 7 bases in between. Germline CDR1 reads SEHNR; CDR2 reads FQNEAQ (reference sequence). The CDR3 spans 14 residues. This chain's CDR3 is CASSLFGGNQPQHF. CDR3 coding DNA: TGTGCCAGCAGCTTATTTGGGGGCAATCAGCCCCAGCATTTT. The full variable domain, rest sourced from reference TRBV7-9 and TRBJ1-5, is DTGVSQNPRHKITKRGQNVTFRCDPISEHNRLYWYRQTLGQGPEFLTYFQNEAQLEKSRLLSDRFSAERPKGSFSTLEIQRTEQGDSAMYLCASSLFGGNQPQHFGDGTRLSIL.

The V gene is TRBV29-1, the J gene TRBJ2-1, with TRBD2 matching over 10 bases. Germline trimming cut 3 bases from V and 9 bases from J; bases unmatched to any gene: 11. The germline gives CDR1 SQVTM, CDR2 ANQGSEA. The CDR3 is made up of 15 amino acids. The CDR3 DNA reads as TGCAGCGTTGATGAGGTAGCGGGAGGTACGGGTGAGCAGTTCTTC. This gives the protein CSVDEVAGGTGEQFF.

This clonotype was seen many times. The chain couples TRBV3-1 to TRBJ2-3; 12 nucleotides match TRBD2. V was pared by 4 bases and J by 5 bases, with 4 bases of the junction left unmatched. The germline CDR1 and CDR2 sequences are LGHDT and YNNKEL (reference sequence). There are 15 residues in the CDR3. This CDR3 is CASSRRTSGEDTQYF. In DNA form, the CDR3 reads TGTGCCAGCAGCCGGAGGACTAGCGGGGAAGATACGCAGTATTTT.

The gene calls are TRBV7-2 and TRBJ2-3; 15 nucleotides agree with TRBD2. This CDR3 is built from 17 residues. Trimming removed 6 bases from V and 2 bases from J; junction bases left unmatched: 6. From germline, CDR1 is SGHTA and CDR2 FQGNSA. The CDR3 bases are TGTGCCAGCAGTGTGGGACTAGCGGGAGGCCACACAGATACGCAGTATTTT. Protein sequence: CASSVGLAGGHTDTQYF.

This clonotype was seen at least ten times. The chain employs TRBV5-1 and TRBJ2-7, with 11 bases that match TRBD1. V gave up 0 bases and J gave up 2 bases; unmatched junction bases: 1. The CDR3 is 15 amino acids. Germline CDR1 reads SGHRS; CDR2 reads YFSETQ. The CDR3 loop is CASSLGGQGAYEQYF. The CDR3 DNA reads as TGCGCCAGCAGCTTGGGGGGACAGGGGGCCTACGAGCAGTACTTC.

This clonotype was detected a few times. A much larger clonotype is one base distant, so this may be a read error. The V and J genes are TRBV24-1 and TRBJ1-2; possible D gene TRBD1, 6 bases. The CDR3 covers 13 residues. The germline V gene has CDR1 KGHDR and CDR2 SFDVKD. In nucleotides, the CDR3 is TGTGCCGCCAGTGATTCAACAGGGCGCGGCTACACCTTC. Amino acid sequence: CAASDSTGRGYTF.